This TCR beta chain was captured in a study of beta chain features in type 1 diabetes. Across the whole study: In age, gender and cell yields, patients were similar to healthy donors. Overall study findings and caveats: When Type 1 diabetes patients were examined, their TCRB CDR3s proved moderately but significantly shorter in all four CD4+ subsets.

V was trimmed by 4 bases and J by 4 bases, leaving 14 bases between them. There are 14 residues in the CDR3. Per germline, CDR1 SGHRS and CDR2 YFSETQ. This clone turned up a few times. Its antigen is not known. Naive, central memory, regulatory and stem cell-like memory cells within the CD4+ compartment were sorted using CD45RO/CCR7/CD25/CD127/CD95/CD27. Once sorted, every population was more than 95% pure. Every isolated RNA sample was fully reverse transcribed, so sequencing captured expressed TCRB transcripts. This table comes from immunoSEQ multiplex PCR, and its TCRdb copy is limited to in-frame clones, with some not included. Counted here are about 340,000 clones, around an eighth occurring once; the ten biggest clones make up 0.015%.

The genes are TRBV5-1 and TRBJ1-2, with a possible D match to TRBD1 (6 bases). Sequenced material: naive CD4+ T cells from blood. The origin of this receptor is a woman between 18 and 29 years old with type 1 diabetes. DNA for the CDR3: TGCGCCAGCAGCCGTATTACAGGGACCTATGGCTACACCTTC. Amino acids: CASSRITGTYGYTF.